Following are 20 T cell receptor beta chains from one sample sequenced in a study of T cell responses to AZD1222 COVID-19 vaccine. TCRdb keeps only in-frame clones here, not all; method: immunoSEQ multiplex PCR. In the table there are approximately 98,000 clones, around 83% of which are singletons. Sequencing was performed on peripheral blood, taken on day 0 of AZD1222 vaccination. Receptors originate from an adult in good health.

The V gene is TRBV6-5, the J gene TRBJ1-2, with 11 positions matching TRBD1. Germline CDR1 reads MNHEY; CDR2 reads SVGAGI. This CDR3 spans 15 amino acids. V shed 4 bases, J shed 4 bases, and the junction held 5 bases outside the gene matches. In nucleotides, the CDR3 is TGTGCCAGCAGTTCCACCGGGACAGGGGGCTATGGCTACACCTTC. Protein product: CASSSTGTGGYGYTF.

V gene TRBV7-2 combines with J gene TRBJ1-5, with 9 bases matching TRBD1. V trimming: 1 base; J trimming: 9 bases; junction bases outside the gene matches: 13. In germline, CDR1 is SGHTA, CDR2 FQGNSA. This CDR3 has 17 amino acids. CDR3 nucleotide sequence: TGTGCCAGCAGCTTAGGGGGGACAGGGACGTCCGCGCGGCCCCAGCATTTT. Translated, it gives CASSLGGTGTSARPQHF.

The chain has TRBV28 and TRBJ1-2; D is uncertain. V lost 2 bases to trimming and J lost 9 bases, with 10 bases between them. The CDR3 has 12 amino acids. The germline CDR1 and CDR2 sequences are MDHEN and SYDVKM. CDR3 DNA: TGTGCCAGCAGTTTAGAACCGGGGAGCTACACCTTC. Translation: CASSLEPGSYTF.

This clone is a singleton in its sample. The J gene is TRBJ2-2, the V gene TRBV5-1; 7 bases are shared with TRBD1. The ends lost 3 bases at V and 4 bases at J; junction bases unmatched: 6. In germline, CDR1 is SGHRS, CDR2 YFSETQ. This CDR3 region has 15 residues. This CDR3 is CASSYQGEGTGELFF. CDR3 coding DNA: TGCGCCAGCAGCTACCAGGGGGAAGGCACCGGGGAGCTGTTTTTT.

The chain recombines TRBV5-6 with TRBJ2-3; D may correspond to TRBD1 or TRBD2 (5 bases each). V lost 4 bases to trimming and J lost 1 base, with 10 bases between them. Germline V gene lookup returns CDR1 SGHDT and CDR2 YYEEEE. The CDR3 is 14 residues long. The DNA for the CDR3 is TGTGCCAGCAGCCGGGACCGTCGCACAGATACGCAGTATTTT. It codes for CASSRDRRTDTQYF.

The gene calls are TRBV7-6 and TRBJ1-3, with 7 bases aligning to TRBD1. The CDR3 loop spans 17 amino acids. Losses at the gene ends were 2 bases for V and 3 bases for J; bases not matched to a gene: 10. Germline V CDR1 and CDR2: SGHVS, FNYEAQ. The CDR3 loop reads CASSLIPPRGDGNTIYF. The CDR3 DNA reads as TGTGCCAGCAGCTTAATTCCCCCCAGGGGGGATGGAAACACCATATATTTT.

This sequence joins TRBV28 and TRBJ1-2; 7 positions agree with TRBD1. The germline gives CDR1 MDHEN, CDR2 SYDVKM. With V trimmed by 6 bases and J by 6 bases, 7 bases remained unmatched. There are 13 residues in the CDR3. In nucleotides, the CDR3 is TGTGCCAGCAGGCTCCCAACAGGGGATGGCTACACCTTC. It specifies CASRLPTGDGYTF.

In DNA form, the CDR3 reads TGTGCCAGCAGTTACAAGCGGGGGTCTATTAGCACAGATACGCAGTATTTT. Its translation: CASSYKRGSISTDTQYF. The rearrangement joins TRBV6-2 or TRBV6-3 to TRBJ2-3, with TRBD2 matching over 8 bases. CDR3 length: 17 amino acids. The ends lost 2 bases at V and 0 bases at J; junction bases unmatched: 7. Germline lookup yields CDR1 MNHEY and CDR2 SVGEGT.

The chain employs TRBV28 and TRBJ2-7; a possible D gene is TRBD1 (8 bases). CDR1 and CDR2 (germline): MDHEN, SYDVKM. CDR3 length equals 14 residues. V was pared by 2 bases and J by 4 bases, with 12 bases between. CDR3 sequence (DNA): TGTGCCAGCAGTTTAGTACAGGGGGGGTACGAGCAGTACTTC. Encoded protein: CASSLVQGGYEQYF.

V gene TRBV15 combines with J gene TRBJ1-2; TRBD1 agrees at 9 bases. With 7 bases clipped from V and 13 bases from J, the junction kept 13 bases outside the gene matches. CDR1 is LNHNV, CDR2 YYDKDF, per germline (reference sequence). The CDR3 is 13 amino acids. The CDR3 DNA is TGTGCCACCACCCCCGGAGGACAGGGGTCGATCACCTTC. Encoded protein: CATTPGGQGSITF.

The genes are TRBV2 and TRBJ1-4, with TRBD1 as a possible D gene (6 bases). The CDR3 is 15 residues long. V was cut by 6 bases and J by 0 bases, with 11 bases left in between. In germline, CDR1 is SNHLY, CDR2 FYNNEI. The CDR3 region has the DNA TGTGCCAGCAGGATTAGACAGGCAACTAATGAAAAACTGTTTTTT. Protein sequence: CASRIRQATNEKLFF.

The CDR3 coding sequence is TGTGCCACCACACGCGGCAGGGGTAGCAATCAGCCCCAGCATTTT. Its translation: CATTRGRGSNQPQHF. The V call is TRBV6-5, the J call TRBJ1-5; D perhaps matches TRBD1 (6 bases). The CDR3 runs to 15 residues. Trimming took off 10 bases at V and 0 bases at J, with 16 bases between the two ends. The germline CDR1 and CDR2 sequences are MNHEY and SVGAGI.

The CDR3 DNA follows: TGTGCCAGCAGCTCAGACTATCTTAGCACAGATACGCAGTATTTT. The encoded protein is CASSSDYLSTDTQYF. The chain recombines TRBV7-2 with TRBJ2-3, with TRBD2 as a possible D gene (5 bases). This CDR3 comprises 15 residues. Germline values: CDR1 SGHTA, CDR2 FQGNSA. V lost 4 bases to trimming and J lost 0 bases, with 11 bases between them. Full variable domain (missing parts from reference TRBV7-2 and TRBJ2-3): GAGVSQSPSNKVTEKGKDVELRCDPISGHTALYWYRQSLGQGLEFLIYFQGNSAPDKSGLPSDRFSAERTGGSVSTLTIQRTQQEDSAVYLCASSSDYLSTDTQYFGPGTRLTVL.

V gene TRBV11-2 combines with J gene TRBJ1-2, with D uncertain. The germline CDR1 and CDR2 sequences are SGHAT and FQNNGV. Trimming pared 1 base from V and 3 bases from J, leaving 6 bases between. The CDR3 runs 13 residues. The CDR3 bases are TGTGCCAGCAGCTTAGGGAAGGACTATGGCTACACCTTC. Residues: CASSLGKDYGYTF.

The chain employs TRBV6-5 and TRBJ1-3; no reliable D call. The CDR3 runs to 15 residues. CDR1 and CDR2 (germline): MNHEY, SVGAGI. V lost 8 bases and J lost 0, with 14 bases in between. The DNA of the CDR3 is TGTGCCAGCTCCCGAGTCCTGGACTCTGGAAACACCATATATTTT. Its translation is CASSRVLDSGNTIYF.

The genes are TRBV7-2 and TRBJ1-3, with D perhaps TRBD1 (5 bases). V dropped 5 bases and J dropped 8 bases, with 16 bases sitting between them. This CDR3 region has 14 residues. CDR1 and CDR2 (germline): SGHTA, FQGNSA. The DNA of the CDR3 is TGTGCCAGCAGCCCAACGGGGGGGGAGGACACCATATATTTT. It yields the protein CASSPTGGEDTIYF.

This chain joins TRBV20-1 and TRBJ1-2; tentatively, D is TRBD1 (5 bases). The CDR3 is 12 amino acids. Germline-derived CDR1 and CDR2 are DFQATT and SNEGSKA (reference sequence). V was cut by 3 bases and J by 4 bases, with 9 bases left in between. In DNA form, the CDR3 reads TGCAGTGCTAGTGGGACCATCTATGGCTACACCTTC. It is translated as CSASGTIYGYTF.

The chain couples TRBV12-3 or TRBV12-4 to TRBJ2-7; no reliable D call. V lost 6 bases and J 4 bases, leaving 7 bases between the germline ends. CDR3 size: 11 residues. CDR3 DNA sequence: TGTGCCAGCAGAACAGCGTACGAGCAGTACTTC. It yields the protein CASRTAYEQYF.

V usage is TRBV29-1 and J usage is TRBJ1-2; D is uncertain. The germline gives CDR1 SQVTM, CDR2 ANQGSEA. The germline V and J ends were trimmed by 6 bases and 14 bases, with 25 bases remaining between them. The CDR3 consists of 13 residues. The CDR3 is CSVTIAQNLASTF. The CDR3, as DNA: TGCAGCGTCACCATCGCCCAGAACCTTGCGTCGACCTTC.

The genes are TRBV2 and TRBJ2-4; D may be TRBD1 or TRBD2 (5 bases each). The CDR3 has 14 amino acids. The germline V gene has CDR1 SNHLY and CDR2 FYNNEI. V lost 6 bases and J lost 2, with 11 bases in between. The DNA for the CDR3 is TGTGCCAGCAGCCCGGGACGGACCAAAAACATTCAGTACTTC. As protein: CASSPGRTKNIQYF. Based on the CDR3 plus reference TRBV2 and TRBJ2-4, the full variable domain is EPEVTQTPSHQVTQMGQEVILRCVPISNHLYFYWYRQILGQKVEFLVSFYNNEISEKSEIFDDQFSVERPDGSNFTLKIRSTKLEDSAMYFCASSPGRTKNIQYFGAGTRLSVL.